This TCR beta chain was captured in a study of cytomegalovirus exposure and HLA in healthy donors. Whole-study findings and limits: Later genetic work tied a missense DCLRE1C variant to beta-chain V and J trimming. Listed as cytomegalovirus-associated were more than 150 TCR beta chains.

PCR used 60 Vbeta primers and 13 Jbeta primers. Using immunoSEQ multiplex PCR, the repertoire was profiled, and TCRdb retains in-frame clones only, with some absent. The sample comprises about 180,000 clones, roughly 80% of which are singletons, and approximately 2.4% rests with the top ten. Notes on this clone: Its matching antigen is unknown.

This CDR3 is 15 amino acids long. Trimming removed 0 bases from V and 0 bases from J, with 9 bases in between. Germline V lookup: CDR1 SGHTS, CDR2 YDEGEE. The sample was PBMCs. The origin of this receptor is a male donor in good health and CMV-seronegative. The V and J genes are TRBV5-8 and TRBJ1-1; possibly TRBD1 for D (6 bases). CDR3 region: CASSLEGTLNTEAFF. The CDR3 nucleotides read TGTGCCAGCAGCTTGGAGGGGACATTGAACACTGAAGCTTTCTTT. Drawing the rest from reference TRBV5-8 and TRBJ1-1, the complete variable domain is EAGVTQSPTHLIKTRGQQATLRCSPISGHTSVYWYQQALGLGLQFLLWYDEGEERNRGNFPPRFSGRQFPNYSSELNVNALELEDSALYLCASSLEGTLNTEAFFGQGTRLTVV.